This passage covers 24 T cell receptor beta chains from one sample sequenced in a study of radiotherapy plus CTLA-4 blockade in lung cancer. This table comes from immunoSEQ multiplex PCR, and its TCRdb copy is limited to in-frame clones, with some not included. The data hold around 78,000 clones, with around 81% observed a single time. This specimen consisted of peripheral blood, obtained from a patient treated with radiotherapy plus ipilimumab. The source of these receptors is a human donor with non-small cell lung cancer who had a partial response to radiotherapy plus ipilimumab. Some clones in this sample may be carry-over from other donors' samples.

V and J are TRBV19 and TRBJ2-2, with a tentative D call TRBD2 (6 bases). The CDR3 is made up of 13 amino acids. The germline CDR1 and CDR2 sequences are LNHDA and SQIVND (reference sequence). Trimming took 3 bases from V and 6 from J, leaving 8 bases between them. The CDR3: CASSMRRAGELFF. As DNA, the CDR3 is TGTGCCAGTAGTATGAGGAGGGCCGGGGAGCTGTTTTTT. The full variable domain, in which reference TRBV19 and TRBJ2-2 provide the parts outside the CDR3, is DGGITQSPKYLFRKEGQNVTLSCEQNLNHDAMYWYRQDPGQGLRLIYYSQIVNDFQKGDIAEGYSVSREKKESFPLTVTSAQKNPTAFYLCASSMRRAGELFFGEGSRLTVL.

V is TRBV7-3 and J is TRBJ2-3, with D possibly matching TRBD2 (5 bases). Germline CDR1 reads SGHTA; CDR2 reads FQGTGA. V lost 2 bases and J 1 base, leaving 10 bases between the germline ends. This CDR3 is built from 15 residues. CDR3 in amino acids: CASSLLSGGTDTQYF. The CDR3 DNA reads TGTGCCAGCAGCTTATTGAGCGGTGGCACAGATACGCAGTATTTT.

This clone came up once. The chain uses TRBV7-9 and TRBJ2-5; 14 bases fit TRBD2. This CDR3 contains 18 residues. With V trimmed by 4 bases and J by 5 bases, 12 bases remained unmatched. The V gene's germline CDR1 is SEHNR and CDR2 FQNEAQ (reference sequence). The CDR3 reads CASSYPGLAGDMGETQYF. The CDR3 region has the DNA TGTGCCAGCAGCTACCCGGGACTAGCGGGGGACATGGGGGAGACCCAGTACTTC.

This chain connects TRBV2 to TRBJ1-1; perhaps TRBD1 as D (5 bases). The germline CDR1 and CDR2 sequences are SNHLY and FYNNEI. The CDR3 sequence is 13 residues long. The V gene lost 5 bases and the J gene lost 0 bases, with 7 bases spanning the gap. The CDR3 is CASSPQVNTEAFF. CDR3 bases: TGTGCCAGCAGTCCACAGGTGAACACTGAAGCTTTCTTT.

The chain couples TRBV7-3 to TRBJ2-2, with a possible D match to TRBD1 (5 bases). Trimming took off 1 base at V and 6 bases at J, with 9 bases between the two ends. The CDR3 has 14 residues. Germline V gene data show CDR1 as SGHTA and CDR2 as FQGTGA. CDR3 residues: CASSLSWGPGELFF. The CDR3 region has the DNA TGTGCCAGCAGCTTAAGTTGGGGCCCCGGGGAGCTGTTTTTT.

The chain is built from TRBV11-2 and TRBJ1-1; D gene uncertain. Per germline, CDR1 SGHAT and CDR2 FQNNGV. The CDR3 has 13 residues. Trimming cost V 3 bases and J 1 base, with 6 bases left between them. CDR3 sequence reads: CASSFTGNTEAFF. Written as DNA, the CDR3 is TGTGCCAGCAGCTTCACGGGGAACACTGAAGCTTTCTTT.

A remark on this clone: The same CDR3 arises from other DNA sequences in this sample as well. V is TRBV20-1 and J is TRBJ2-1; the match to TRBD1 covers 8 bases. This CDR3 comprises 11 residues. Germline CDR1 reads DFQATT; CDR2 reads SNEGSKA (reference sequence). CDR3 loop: CRTGASDEQFF. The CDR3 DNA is TGCAGGACAGGGGCATCCGACGAACAGTTCTTC.

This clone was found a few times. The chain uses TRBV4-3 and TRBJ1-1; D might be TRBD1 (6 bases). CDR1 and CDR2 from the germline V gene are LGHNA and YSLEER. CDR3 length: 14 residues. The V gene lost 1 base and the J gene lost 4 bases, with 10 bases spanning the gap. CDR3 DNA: TGCGCCAGCAGCCAAGGTACAGGGACCACTGAAGCTTTCTTT. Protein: CASSQGTGTTEAFF.

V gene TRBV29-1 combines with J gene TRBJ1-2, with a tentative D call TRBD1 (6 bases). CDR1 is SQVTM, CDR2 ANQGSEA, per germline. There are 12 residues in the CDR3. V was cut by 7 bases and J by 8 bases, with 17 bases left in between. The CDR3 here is CSAVTDRLGYTF. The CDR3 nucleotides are TGCAGCGCGGTTACGGACAGATTGGGCTACACCTTC.

CDR3 protein: CASSLGRASEKLFF. CDR3 DNA sequence: TGTGCCAGCAGCTTAGGCAGGGCGAGCGAAAAACTGTTTTTT. The V and J genes are TRBV7-2 and TRBJ1-4; maybe TRBD1 (5 bases). CDR1 and CDR2 from the germline V gene are SGHTA and FQGNSA. With 1 base removed from V and 8 bases from J, the gap between germline ends came to 11 bases. CDR3 size: 14 residues. Based on the CDR3 plus reference TRBV7-2 and TRBJ1-4, the full variable domain is GAGVSQSPSNKVTEKGKDVELRCDPISGHTALYWYRQSLGQGLEFLIYFQGNSAPDKSGLPSDRFSAERTGGSVSTLTIQRTQQEDSAVYLCASSLGRASEKLFFGSGTQLSVL.

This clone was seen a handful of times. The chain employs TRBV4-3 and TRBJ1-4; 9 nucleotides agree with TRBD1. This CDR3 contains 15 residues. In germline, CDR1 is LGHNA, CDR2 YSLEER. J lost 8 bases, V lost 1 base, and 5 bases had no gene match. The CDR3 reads CASSQGTGAREKLFF. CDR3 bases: TGCGCCAGCAGCCAAGGGACAGGGGCGAGAGAAAAACTGTTTTTT.

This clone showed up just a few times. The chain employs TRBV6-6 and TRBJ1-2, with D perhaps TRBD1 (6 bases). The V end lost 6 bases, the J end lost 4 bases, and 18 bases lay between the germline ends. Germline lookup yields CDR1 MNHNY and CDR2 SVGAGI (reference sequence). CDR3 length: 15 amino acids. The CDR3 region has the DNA TGTGCCAGCAGAAACTACCCCAGGGGCCTCTATGGCTACACCTTC. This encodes CASRNYPRGLYGYTF.

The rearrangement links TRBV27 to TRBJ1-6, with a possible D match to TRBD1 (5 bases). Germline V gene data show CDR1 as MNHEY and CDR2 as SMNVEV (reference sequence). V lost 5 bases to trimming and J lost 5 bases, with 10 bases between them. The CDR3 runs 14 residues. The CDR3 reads CASSPRTNNSPLHF. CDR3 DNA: TGTGCCAGCAGTCCAAGGACAAATAATTCACCCCTCCACTTT.

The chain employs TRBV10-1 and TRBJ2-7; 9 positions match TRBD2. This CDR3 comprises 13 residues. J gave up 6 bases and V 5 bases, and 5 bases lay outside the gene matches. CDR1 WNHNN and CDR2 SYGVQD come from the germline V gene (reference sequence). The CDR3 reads CASSSSGTSEQYF. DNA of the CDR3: TGCGCCAGCAGTTCTAGCGGGACCTCCGAGCAGTACTTC.

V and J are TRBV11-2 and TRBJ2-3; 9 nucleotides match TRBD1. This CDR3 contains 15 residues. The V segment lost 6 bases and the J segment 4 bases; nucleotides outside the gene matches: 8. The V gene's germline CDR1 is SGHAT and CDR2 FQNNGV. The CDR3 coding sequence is TGTGCCAGCAGAGATGGACAGGGGAGGGCAGATACGCAGTATTTT. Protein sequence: CASRDGQGRADTQYF.

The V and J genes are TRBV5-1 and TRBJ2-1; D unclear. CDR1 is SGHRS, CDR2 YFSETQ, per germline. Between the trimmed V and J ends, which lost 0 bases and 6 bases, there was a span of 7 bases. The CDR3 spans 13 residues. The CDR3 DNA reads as TGCGCCAGCAGCTTGGAGACTGGCAATGAGCAGTTCTTC. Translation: CASSLETGNEQFF.

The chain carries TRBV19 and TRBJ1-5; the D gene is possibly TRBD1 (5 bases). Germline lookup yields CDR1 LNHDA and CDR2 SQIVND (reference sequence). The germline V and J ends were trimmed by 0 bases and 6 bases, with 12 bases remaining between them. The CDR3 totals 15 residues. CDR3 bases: TGTGCCAGTAGTATAGATTCCAGGGTCGGTCAGCCCCAGCATTTT. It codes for CASSIDSRVGQPQHF.

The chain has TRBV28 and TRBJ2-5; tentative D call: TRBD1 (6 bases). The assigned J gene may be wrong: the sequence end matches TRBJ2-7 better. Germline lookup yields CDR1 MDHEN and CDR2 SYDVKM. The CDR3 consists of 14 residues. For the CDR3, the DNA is TGTGCCAGCAGTCCAATGGGGGCCCGCTACGAGCAGTACTTC. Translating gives CASSPMGARYEQYF.

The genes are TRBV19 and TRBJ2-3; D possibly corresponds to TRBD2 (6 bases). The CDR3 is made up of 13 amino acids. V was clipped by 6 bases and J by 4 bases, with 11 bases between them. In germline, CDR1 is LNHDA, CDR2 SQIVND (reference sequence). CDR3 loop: CASSLGTPDTQYF. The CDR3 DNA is TGTGCCAGTAGCCTCGGGACTCCAGATACGCAGTATTTT.

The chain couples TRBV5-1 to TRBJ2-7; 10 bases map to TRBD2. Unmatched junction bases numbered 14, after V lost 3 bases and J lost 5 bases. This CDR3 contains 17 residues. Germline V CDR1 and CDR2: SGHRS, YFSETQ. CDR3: CASSYTGTSEPGDEQYF. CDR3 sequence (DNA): TGCGCCAGCAGCTACACCGGGACTAGCGAGCCGGGGGACGAGCAGTACTTC.

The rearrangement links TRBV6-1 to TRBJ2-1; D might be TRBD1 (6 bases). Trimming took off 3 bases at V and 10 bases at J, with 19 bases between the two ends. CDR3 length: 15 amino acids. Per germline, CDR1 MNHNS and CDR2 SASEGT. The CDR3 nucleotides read TGTGCCAGCAGTGAGGTCTGGACAGATTACTCGGAGCAGTTCTTC. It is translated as CASSEVWTDYSEQFF.

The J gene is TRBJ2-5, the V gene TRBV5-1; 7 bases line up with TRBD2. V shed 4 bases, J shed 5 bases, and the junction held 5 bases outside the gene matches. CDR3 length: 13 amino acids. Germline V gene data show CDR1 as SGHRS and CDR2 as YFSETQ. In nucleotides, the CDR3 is TGCGCCAGCAGCAGGGAGGGCCACGAGACCCAGTACTTC. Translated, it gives CASSREGHETQYF.

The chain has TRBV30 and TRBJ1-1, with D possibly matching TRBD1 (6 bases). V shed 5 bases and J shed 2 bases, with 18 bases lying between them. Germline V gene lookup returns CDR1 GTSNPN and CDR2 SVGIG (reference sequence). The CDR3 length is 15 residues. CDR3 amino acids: CAWSRQSGANTEAFF. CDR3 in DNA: TGTGCCTGGTCCAGGCAATCAGGGGCCAACACTGAAGCTTTCTTT.

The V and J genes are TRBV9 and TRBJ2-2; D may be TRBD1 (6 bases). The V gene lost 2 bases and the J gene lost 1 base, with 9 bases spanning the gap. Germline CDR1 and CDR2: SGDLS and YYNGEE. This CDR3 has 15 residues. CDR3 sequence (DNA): TGTGCCAGCAGCGTGTCAGGGGTGAACACCGGGGAGCTGTTTTTT. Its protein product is CASSVSGVNTGELFF.